This T cell receptor (beta chain) stems from a study of naive and memory T cell subsets. Study-wide results and limits: Naive repertoires, especially CD8, held a few larger clonotypes, possibly memory cells re-expressing CD45RA.

There are 13 residues in the CDR3. With 0 bases removed from V and 6 bases from J, the gap between germline ends came to 9 bases. The V gene's germline CDR1 is SEHNR and CDR2 FQNEAQ (reference sequence). Both TRBC1 and TRBC2 were covered by a beta constant-region primer of two equimolar oligonucleotides. Four rounds of PCR amplified the ligated cDNA using nested alpha and beta constant-region primers plus SP2. TCRdb re-called the UMI-ligation and nested PCR reads with MiXCR, one entry per CDR3 protein. The sample consists of about 90,000 distinct CDR3 sequences, around 11% of them appearing once. This clonotype occurred many times. The antigen is unknown.

This clonotype was obtained from a human donor in good health. Sample: naive CD4+ T cells from blood. The V call is TRBV7-9, the J call TRBJ2-7, with D possibly matching TRBD1 (5 bases). This chain's CDR3 is CASSLAGVGEQYF. For the CDR3, the DNA is TGTGCCAGCAGCTTAGCAGGGGTTGGCGAGCAGTACTTC.